This is a list of T cell receptor beta chains from one sample in a study of blood T cell repertoires in COVID-19. Measured with immunoSEQ multiplex PCR; TCRdb has only the in-frame clones, and not every one. The data contain about 330,000 clones, roughly 85% of them singletons. Material: peripheral blood. The receptors shown here come from a human donor in a cohort sampled during active COVID-19. Each CDR3 is given with its conserved first and last residue. A D gene is named only where the DNA matches it firmly. Clone size is stated in some rows and not others, as once, few, many or a class when expanded.

TRBV18,-,TRBJ1-1,TRBD1,TGTGCCAGCTCACCCCTGACAGGGGATACTGAAGCTTTCTTT,CASSPLTGDTEAFF
TRBV19,-,TRBJ1-1,-,TGTGCCAGTAGTGGGCAGGGGTTTGCTGAAGCTTTCTTT,CASSGQGFAEAFF
TRBV5-1,-,TRBJ2-6,TRBD1,TGCGCCAGCAGCCAAGGACAGGGGGCGCGGTCTGGGGCCAACGTCCTGACTTTC,CASSQGQGARSGANVLTF
TRBV19,-,TRBJ1-1,-,TGTGCCAGTACCTCGAGGGCGGGCGTGGTTGTCATTTTGGGCACTGAAGCTTTCTTT,CASTSRAGVVVILGTEAFF
TRBV5-6,few,TRBJ1-2,TRBD1,TGTGCCAGCAGCTGGGCCGGGACAGGATCGAATGGCTACACCTTC,CASSWAGTGSNGYTF
TRBV9,-,TRBJ1-3,-,TGTGCCAGCAGCGACAGAGCAGGAAACACCATATATTTT,CASSDRAGNTIYF
TRBV6-5,-,TRBJ1-5,TRBD1,TGTGCCAGCAGCCCAGGGGGTAACAATCAGCCCCAGCATTTT,CASSPGGNNQPQHF
TRBV3-1/TRBV3-2,-,TRBJ2-3,TRBD2,TGTGCCAGCAGCCAACAGTGGGGACTAGCGACGCAGTATTTT,CASSQQWGLATQYF
TRBV7-8,-,TRBJ2-5,-,TGTGCCAGCACCCGACTAGTCTTAGAGACCCAGTACTTC,CASTRLVLETQYF
TRBV10-2,-,TRBJ2-3,TRBD1,TGCGCCAGCAGGGTGGACAGGCAGAGTACGCAGTATTTT,CASRVDRQSTQYF